The clone carrying this T cell receptor (beta chain) was found many times. Trimming pared 1 base from V and 2 bases from J, leaving 12 bases between. Per germline, CDR1 SGHTA and CDR2 FQGNSA. The CDR3 length is 15 residues. TCRdb reanalysed the 5' RACE reads using MiXCR and keeps one entry per CDR3 protein. The top ten hold around 5.7% of the sample, which has some 46,000 distinct CDR3 sequences, just under 4.5% seen once. These data come from a study of neurological immune-mediated disorders. This TCR derives from a woman between 55 and 75 years old with multiple sclerosis. The rearrangement uses TRBV7-2 and TRBJ2-7; TRBD1 is a possible D gene (5 bases). Source material: PBMCs. Here the CDR3 reads CASSLGPGRAYEQYF. In DNA, the CDR3 is TGTGCCAGCAGCTTAGGTCCGGGCAGGGCCTACGAGCAGTACTTC.